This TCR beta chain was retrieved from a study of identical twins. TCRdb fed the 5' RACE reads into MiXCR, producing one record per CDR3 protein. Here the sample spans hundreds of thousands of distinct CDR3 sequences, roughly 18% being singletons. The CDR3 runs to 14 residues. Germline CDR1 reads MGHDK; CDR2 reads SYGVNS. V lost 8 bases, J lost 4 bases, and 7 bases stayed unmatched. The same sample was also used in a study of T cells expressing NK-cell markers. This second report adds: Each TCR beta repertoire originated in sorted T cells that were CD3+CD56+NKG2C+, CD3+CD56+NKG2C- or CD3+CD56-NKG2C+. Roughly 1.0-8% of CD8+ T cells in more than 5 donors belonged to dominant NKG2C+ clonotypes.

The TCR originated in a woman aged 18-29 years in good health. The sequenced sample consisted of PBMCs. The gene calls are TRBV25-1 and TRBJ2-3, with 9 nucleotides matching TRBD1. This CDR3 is CASGQGIGADTQYF. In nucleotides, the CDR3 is TGTGCCAGCGGACAGGGGATAGGCGCAGATACGCAGTATTTT.